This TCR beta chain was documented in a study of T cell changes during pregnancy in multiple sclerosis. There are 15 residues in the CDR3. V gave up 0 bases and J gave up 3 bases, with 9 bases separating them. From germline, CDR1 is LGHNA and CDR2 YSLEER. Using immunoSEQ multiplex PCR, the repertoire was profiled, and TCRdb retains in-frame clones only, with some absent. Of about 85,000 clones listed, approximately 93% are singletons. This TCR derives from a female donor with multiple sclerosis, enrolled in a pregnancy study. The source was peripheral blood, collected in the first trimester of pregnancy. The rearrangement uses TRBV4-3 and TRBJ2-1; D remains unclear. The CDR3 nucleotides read TGCGCCAGCAGCCAAGATTCTGGGCACTACAATGAGCAGTTCTTC. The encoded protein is CASSQDSGHYNEQFF.